Given below is one T cell receptor (beta chain) in context. Its antigen target is currently unknown. Base qualities were left out, and no much larger clone turns up one base away. This entry is derived from a study of CD8 T cells in ankylosing spondylitis (dated by TCRdb to the late 2010s). With regard to the full study: The study set out to find disease-linked TCR variants by profiling T cell receptor beta repertoires in ankylosing spondylitis patients and healthy donors. The full study cohort was made up of about 25 ankylosing spondylitis patients and roughly 100 healthy donors. Peripheral blood was sampled, and synovial fluid was also collected from ankylosing spondylitis patients.

Reads for this sample came from an Illumina HiSeq 2500. Quantitative 5'-RACE with molecular barcodes was the method used to prepare the TCR beta libraries. In the authors' own workflow: Disease-linked TCR variants were identified with a new computational method built on a probabilistic model of VDJ rearrangement. In-frame beta chains were kept once TCRdb had trimmed the public reads at Q25 with fastp and called clones with MiXCR. Each CDR3 protein gets just one entry, which takes the most common genes and DNA from the rows behind it. It is TCRdb's table, rather than the study itself, that gives the V and J calls and clone size. Recorded for this sample are some 220,000 distinct CDR3 sequences; approximately 7.4% of them occurred a single time. 12% to 15% of the sample is taken by the ten largest. What the study reported, not specific to this receptor: A TCR beta motif of seven or eight highly homologous amino acid variants appeared characteristic of blood from ankylosing spondylitis patients. Some motif variants had previously been reported in the synovial fluid and blood of reactive arthritis patients, which suggests shared mechanisms of disease initiation. In peripheral blood, the disease-linked clones were found at relatively low frequencies and had a CD8+ phenotype. Significant enrichment of the disease-linked clones was reported in matched synovial fluid samples from ankylosing spondylitis patients.

The germline V gene supplies CDR1 LGHNA and CDR2 YSLEER. The CDR3 has 17 amino acids, counting the end cysteine and phenylalanine. Solely the CDR3 DNA is kept, with 51 bases framed from the first base. The junction carries 14 bases between V and J, which are trimmed by 0 bases and 0 bases respectively. The receptor was derived from a male donor with ankylosing spondylitis. The sample taken for sequencing was blood, either unsorted or a sorted T cell fraction (not recorded which). The sequence links TRBV4-3 to TRBJ1-1; the best D guess is TRBD1, with 5 bases matching. Here is the DNA: TGCGCCAGCAGCCAAGATATTTTGGGACGGTTGAACACTGAAGCTTTCTTT. Translated, it gives CASSQDILGRLNTEAFF.